This TCR beta chain derives from a study of tumor-infiltrating lymphocytes in oesophageal squamous cell carcinoma. Using its own MiXCR run on the PCR reads, TCRdb lists one record per CDR3 protein. The sample has 9,500 to 13,000 distinct CDR3 sequences, around 50% seen once. CDR1 MNHEY and CDR2 SMNVEV come from the germline V gene (reference sequence). CDR3 size: 16 residues. Trimming took 9 bases from V and 2 from J; bases not matched to a gene: 8. This clonotype occurred many times. This receptor was obtained from a male donor with esophageal squamous cell carcinoma. The specimen sequenced was esophageal tumor tissue. The chain carries TRBV27 and TRBJ2-6; 9 bases align to TRBD1. The CDR3 bases are TGTGCCAGTCGTGGACAGGGGATTGCTGGGGCCAACGTCCTGACTTTC. This codes for CASRGQGIAGANVLTF.